This T cell receptor (beta chain) was sequenced in a study of graft-versus-host responses after intestinal transplantation. The assay was immunoSEQ multiplex PCR, and TCRdb's table has in-frame clones only and misses some. This sample has fewer than 10,000 clones, with around four fifths found just once. This CDR3 contains 13 residues. The V gene lost 8 bases and the J gene lost 1 base, with 11 bases spanning the gap. CDR1 and CDR2 from the germline V gene are WNHNN and SYGVQD (reference sequence). Findings and limits, study-wide: GvH clone levels peaked in circulation, and this peak was associated with early post-transplant HvG declines. Individuals who had graft-donor T cell macrochimerism had allografts that showed high graft-versus-host to host-versus-graft clonal ratios.

Remarks on this clone: Its target is not known.

The graft tissue was processed, and this released both intraepithelial and lamina propria lymphocytes. The rearrangement links TRBV10-1 to TRBJ1-1; perhaps TRBD1 as D (6 bases). The sequencing used ileum tissue, collected 450 to 480 days after intestinal transplantation. This receptor was obtained from a human patient who received an intestinal transplant, so some T cells may come from the graft donor. The CDR3 sequence: CASRVGQNTEAFF. The CDR3 bases are TGCGCCAGCCGGGTGGGACAGAACACTGAAGCTTTCTTT.